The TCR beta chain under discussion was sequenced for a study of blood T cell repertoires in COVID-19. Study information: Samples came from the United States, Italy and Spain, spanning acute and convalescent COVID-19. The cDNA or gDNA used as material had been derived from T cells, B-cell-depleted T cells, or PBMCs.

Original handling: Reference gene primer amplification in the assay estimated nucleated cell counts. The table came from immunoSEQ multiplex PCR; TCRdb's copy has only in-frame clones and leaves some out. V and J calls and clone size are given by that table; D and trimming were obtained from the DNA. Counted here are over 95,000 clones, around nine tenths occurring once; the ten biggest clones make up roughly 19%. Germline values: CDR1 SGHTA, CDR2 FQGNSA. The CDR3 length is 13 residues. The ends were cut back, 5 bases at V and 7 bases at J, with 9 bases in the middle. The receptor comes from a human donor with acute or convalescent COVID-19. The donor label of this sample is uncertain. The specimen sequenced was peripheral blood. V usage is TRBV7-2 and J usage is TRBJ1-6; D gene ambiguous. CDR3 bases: TGTGCCAGCAGCCTCGGAGGGAATTCACCCCTCCACTTT. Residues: CASSLGGNSPLHF.